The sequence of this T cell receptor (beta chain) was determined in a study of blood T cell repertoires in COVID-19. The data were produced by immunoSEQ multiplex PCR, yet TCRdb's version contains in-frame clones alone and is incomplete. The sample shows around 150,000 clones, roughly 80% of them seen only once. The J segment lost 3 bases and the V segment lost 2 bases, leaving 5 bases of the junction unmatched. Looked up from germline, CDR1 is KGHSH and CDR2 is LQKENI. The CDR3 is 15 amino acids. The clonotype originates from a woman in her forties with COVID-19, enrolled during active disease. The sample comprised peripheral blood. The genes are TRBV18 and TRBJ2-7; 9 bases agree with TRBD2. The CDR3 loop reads CASSPGLSGSYEQYF. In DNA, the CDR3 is TGTGCCAGCTCACCAGGCCTTAGCGGGAGCTACGAGCAGTACTTC.